The next 32 T cell receptor beta chains were all read from a single sample in a study of CD8+CD57+ T cells in acquired aplastic anemia. CDR3 and TCR beta VDJ profiling relied on genomic DNA as the template. One entry per CDR3 protein, called by TCRdb with MiXCR from the reads. In the table there are 55,000 to 80,000 distinct CDR3 sequences, under 65% of which are singletons. The source material was sorted CD4+, CD8+, or CD8+CD57+ T cells (not recorded which) from PBMCs. Receptor source: a human donor in good health, serving as a control.

This clonotype was observed many times. The chain has TRBV20-1 and TRBJ1-5; D ambiguous. This CDR3 has 16 residues. Per germline, CDR1 DFQATT and CDR2 SNEGSKA (reference sequence). Trimming left V 5 bases short and J 0 bases short, with 17 bases between. CDR3 DNA sequence: TGCAGTGCTCATGCCGTCGGGGTACATAGCAATCAGCCCCAGCATTTT. Translated, it gives CSAHAVGVHSNQPQHF.

This clonotype was counted between two and nine times. Just one base apart from a much larger clone, this may be a read error. CDR3 residues: CASSNRGNQPRHF. In nucleotides, the CDR3 is TGTGCCAGCAGTAACAGGGGCAATCAGCCCCGGCATTTT. The chain recombines TRBV12-3 or TRBV12-4 with TRBJ1-5, with 7 bases fitting TRBD1. The CDR3 is 13 amino acids.

The rearrangement uses TRBV15 and TRBJ1-1; perhaps TRBD1 as D (6 bases). V was shortened by 3 bases and J by 8 bases, with 13 bases between the two germline ends. The CDR3 sequence is 13 residues long. Germline V gene sequence: CDR1 LNHNV, CDR2 YYDKDF (reference sequence). The CDR3 region has the DNA TGTGCCACCAGCAGGGACGAAACAGGGGAAGCTTTCTTT. Its protein is CATSRDETGEAFF.

The table lists this clonotype with many counts. The rearrangement joins TRBV13 to TRBJ2-3; 12 nucleotides match TRBD2. Germline values: CDR1 PRHDT, CDR2 FYEKMQ (reference sequence). This CDR3 comprises 19 residues. V trimming: 3 bases; J trimming: 0 bases; junction bases outside the gene matches: 10. The CDR3 region is CASSFGLAGSSSSTDTQYF. In nucleotides, the CDR3 is TGTGCCAGCAGCTTCGGACTAGCGGGAAGTTCAAGTAGCACAGATACGCAGTATTTT.

This sequence joins TRBV25-1 and TRBJ1-4; no reliable D call. Germline V CDR1 and CDR2: MGHDK, SYGVNS. Trimming shortened V by 6 bases and J by 8 bases, and 10 bases separated the two germline ends. This CDR3 comprises 12 residues. This chain's CDR3 is CASRGGNEKLFF. The DNA of the CDR3 is TGTGCCAGCAGGGGAGGAAACGAAAAACTGTTTTTT.

This sequence joins TRBV2 and TRBJ1-1; the D is unclear. This CDR3 contains 11 residues. Germline V gene lookup returns CDR1 SNHLY and CDR2 FYNNEI. V was clipped by 3 bases and J by 1 base, with 0 bases between them. The CDR3 reads CASSENTEAFF. The CDR3 DNA reads TGTGCCAGCAGTGAGAACACTGAAGCTTTCTTT.

The chain has TRBV7-9 and TRBJ1-2; D might be TRBD1 (6 bases). The V and J ends lost 1 base and 6 bases respectively, with 12 bases between them. CDR1 and CDR2 (germline): SEHNR, FQNEAQ (reference sequence). CDR3 length: 14 residues. CDR3 DNA: TGTGCCAGCAGCTTAGACAGGGATAGCAATGGCTACACCTTC. This encodes CASSLDRDSNGYTF.

The genes are TRBV20-1 and TRBJ1-6; TRBD1 might be the D (6 bases). The CDR3 has 16 residues. Trimming stripped 3 bases from V and 17 bases from J, with 29 bases between. Germline V gives CDR1 DFQATT, CDR2 SNEGSKA (reference sequence). The CDR3 reads CSARDTGNSYNSPFHF. CDR3 DNA: TGCAGTGCTAGGGATACAGGGAACTCCTATAATTCGCCCTTCCACTTT.

The chain links TRBV29-1 to TRBJ1-1; D not resolved. From germline, CDR1 is SQVTM and CDR2 ANQGSEA. This CDR3 region has 11 residues. Deletions cut 3 bases from V and 6 bases from J, with 8 bases between. The CDR3 sequence: CSVDATAEAFF. The CDR3 bases are TGCAGCGTTGATGCTACAGCTGAAGCTTTCTTT. Full variable domain (outside the CDR3, taken from reference TRBV29-1 and TRBJ1-1): SAVISQKPSRDICQRGTSLTIQCQVDSQVTMMFWYRQQPGQSLTLIATANQGSEATYESGFVIDKFPISRPNLTFSTLTVSNMSPEDSSIYLCSVDATAEAFFGQGTRLTVV.

This clonotype was recorded at least ten times. The chain employs TRBV5-1 and TRBJ2-1; 7 positions match TRBD2. This CDR3 region has 20 residues. Germline CDR1 SGHRS, CDR2 YFSETQ. After removal of 3 bases from V and 8 bases from J, the junction contained 26 bases not matched to a gene. The CDR3: CASSWDQLGGRTTVGDEQFF. CDR3 DNA sequence: TGCGCCAGCAGCTGGGACCAGCTGGGAGGGAGGACGACGGTAGGGGATGAGCAGTTCTTC.

The DNA of the CDR3 is TGTGCCAGCAGCTTCCAGTACGAGCAGTACTTC. Encoded protein: CASSFQYEQYF. This chain uses TRBV7-9 with TRBJ2-7; D gene uncertain. The germline V gene encodes CDR1 SEHNR and CDR2 FQNEAQ (reference sequence). V lost 3 bases to trimming and J lost 4 bases, with 4 bases between them. CDR3 length: 11 amino acids. The whole variable domain, remainder taken from reference TRBV7-9 and TRBJ2-7, is DTGVSQNPRHKITKRGQNVTFRCDPISEHNRLYWYRQTLGQGPEFLTYFQNEAQLEKSRLLSDRFSAERPKGSFSTLEIQRTEQGDSAMYLCASSFQYEQYFGPGTRLTVT.

The table lists this clonotype with many counts. This rearrangement joins TRBV12-3 or TRBV12-4 to TRBJ2-5; 7 nucleotides agree with TRBD2. CDR3 length: 13 residues. V was pared by 4 bases and J by 5 bases, with 4 bases of the junction left unmatched. The CDR3 here is CASSWTSVETQYF. In DNA, the CDR3 is TGTGCCAGCAGTTGGACTAGTGTCGAGACCCAGTACTTC.

This clonotype was observed at least ten times. J is TRBJ2-1 and V is TRBV27, with 8 bases aligning to TRBD2. Germline lookup yields CDR1 MNHEY and CDR2 SMNVEV (reference sequence). The V gene end was trimmed by 3 bases and the J gene end by 8 bases; junction bases not matched to a gene: 6. This CDR3 is 14 amino acids long. CDR3 nucleotides: TGTGCCAGCAGTTTGAGCGGGAGCATCCATGAGCAGTTCTTC. This encodes CASSLSGSIHEQFF.

This clonotype occurred many times. The chain has TRBV27 and TRBJ2-7; no definite D call. Germline lookup yields CDR1 MNHEY and CDR2 SMNVEV (reference sequence). This CDR3 is built from 12 residues. Trimming took off 6 bases at V and 3 bases at J, with 9 bases between the two ends. CDR3 DNA sequence: TGTGCCAGCAGACACTACGGCTACGAGCAGTACTTC. It translates to CASRHYGYEQYF.

In its sample, this clonotype was seen many times. J is TRBJ2-6 and V is TRBV14; no clear D gene. From germline, CDR1 is SGHDN and CDR2 FVKESK. CDR3 length: 19 residues. The ends were cut back, 3 bases at V and 0 bases at J, with 18 bases in the middle. The CDR3 region has the DNA TGTGCCAGCAGCCATGCCACTCCAATTCTCCCCTCTGGGGCCAACGTCCTGACTTTC. This gives the protein CASSHATPILPSGANVLTF.

V gene TRBV24-1 combines with J gene TRBJ2-1, with TRBD2 identical over 13 bases. CDR3 length: 15 amino acids. Trimming cost V 4 bases and J 9 bases; bases outside gene matches: 5. Germline V gene sequence: CDR1 KGHDR, CDR2 SFDVKD. CDR3 amino acids: CATSDRLAGGTEQFF. The CDR3 DNA reads as TGTGCCACCAGTGACCGACTAGCGGGAGGTACTGAGCAGTTCTTC.

Note on this clonotype: Mismatch with germline at one junction end may stem from a read error. The V call is TRBV20-1, the J call TRBJ2-1, with 12 positions matching TRBD2. The CDR3 runs to 13 residues. The germline V gene encodes CDR1 DFQATT and CDR2 SNEGSKA (reference sequence). CDR3 DNA sequence: TGCGGTGCTACTAGCGGGGGGCTTAATGAGCAGTTCTTC. Translation gives CGATSGGLNEQFF.

Comments on this clonotype: Relative to the germline gene, one junction end is altered; a read error may explain this. The gene calls are TRBV11-1 and TRBJ1-5; the D gene is possibly TRBD1 (5 bases). The CDR3 contains 15 residues. Germline V gene lookup returns CDR1 SGHAT and CDR2 FQDESV (reference sequence). CDR3 nucleotides: TGTGCCCGCAGCTTACGGTCGGGGGACAATCAGCCCCAGCATTTT. Translating gives CARSLRSGDNQPQHF.

The V call is TRBV25-1, the J call TRBJ2-2; no definite D call. The germline gives CDR1 MGHDK, CDR2 SYGVNS. V was pared by 2 bases and J by 7 bases, with 2 bases between. This CDR3 region has 11 residues. CDR3 in DNA: TGTGCCAGCAGTGAAGGCGGGGAGCTGTTTTTT. It translates to CASSEGGELFF.

This chain joins TRBV11-2 and TRBJ2-3, with D perhaps matching TRBD1 or TRBD2 (5 bases each). CDR3 length: 15 amino acids. CDR1 and CDR2 from the germline V gene are SGHAT and FQNNGV. The V end lost 11 bases, the J end lost 2 bases, and 20 bases lay between the germline ends. CDR3 sequence reads: CASPPGTVFTDTQYF. The CDR3, as DNA: TGTGCCTCCCCTCCAGGGACGGTTTTCACAGATACGCAGTATTTT.

This clonotype was seen many times. The rearrangement joins TRBV6-2 or TRBV6-3 to TRBJ1-1; no reliable D call. Germline V gives CDR1 MNHEY, CDR2 SVGEGT. CDR3 length: 15 residues. V was shortened by 0 bases and J by 4 bases, with 12 bases between the two germline ends. CDR3 coding DNA: TGTGCCAGCAGTTACTCGATGAGGGAGGGCACTGAAGCTTTCTTT. This translates into CASSYSMREGTEAFF.

The chain joins TRBV15 to TRBJ2-1; TRBD2 matches at 9 bases. CDR3 length equals 17 residues. Germline values: CDR1 LNHNV, CDR2 YYDKDF (reference sequence). The V segment lost 5 bases and the J segment 7 bases; nucleotides outside the gene matches: 15. The CDR3 here is CATSPTLPGLARNEQFF. The CDR3 DNA sequence: TGTGCCACCAGCCCTACTTTACCGGGACTAGCCAGAAATGAGCAGTTCTTC.

This clonotype was seen ten or more times. CDR3: CASSQVSGMPTEAFF. The CDR3 nucleotides are TGTGCCAGCAGCCAAGTTTCCGGTATGCCAACTGAAGCTTTCTTT. The chain couples TRBV3-1 to TRBJ1-1; D is uncertain. The germline V gene encodes CDR1 LGHDT and CDR2 YNNKEL (reference sequence). V was cut by 1 base and J by 5 bases, with 14 bases left in between. CDR3 length: 15 amino acids.

V is TRBV20-1 and J is TRBJ2-1, with 15 bases fitting TRBD2. Per the germline V gene, CDR1 is DFQATT and CDR2 is SNEGSKA (reference sequence). The CDR3 is made up of 16 amino acids. V lost 5 bases, J lost 4 bases, and 6 bases stayed unmatched. CDR3 bases: TGCAGTGCTGCCCAAGGGACTAGCGGGGGGTACAATGAGCAGTTCTTC. Protein product: CSAAQGTSGGYNEQFF.

The V and J genes are TRBV19 and TRBJ1-5, with a weak D call TRBD1 (6 bases). V was cut by 3 bases and J by 7 bases, with 13 bases left in between. Germline V gene lookup returns CDR1 LNHDA and CDR2 SQIVND (reference sequence). CDR3 size: 14 residues. CDR3 coding DNA: TGTGCCAGTAGTATGCGGGGGGCAGGACAGCCCCAGCATTTT. Translated: CASSMRGAGQPQHF. The entire variable domain, with the rest obtained from reference TRBV19 and TRBJ1-5, is as follows: DGGITQSPKYLFRKEGQNVTLSCEQNLNHDAMYWYRQDPGQGLRLIYYSQIVNDFQKGDIAEGYSVSREKKESFPLTVTSAQKNPTAFYLCASSMRGAGQPQHFGDGTRLSIL.

This clonotype appeared a single time. The chain links TRBV29-1 to TRBJ2-5, with 7 bases fitting TRBD2. Germline CDR1 and CDR2: SQVTM and ANQGSEA. The length of the CDR3 is 15 residues. Losses at the gene ends were 3 bases for V and 1 base for J; bases not matched to a gene: 8. The CDR3 reads CSVDRGLEGQETQYF. The CDR3, as DNA: TGCAGCGTTGATCGCGGACTAGAGGGCCAAGAGACCCAGTACTTC.

The sample holds many counts of this clonotype. This sequence joins TRBV2 and TRBJ1-1, with D maybe TRBD1 (6 bases). The CDR3 runs 15 residues. The V and J ends lost 6 bases and 0 bases respectively, with 14 bases between them. Germline V gene lookup returns CDR1 SNHLY and CDR2 FYNNEI. CDR3 sequence (DNA): TGTGCCAGCAGGGGGTGGGGGCTGCTGAACACTGAAGCTTTCTTT. Protein sequence: CASRGWGLLNTEAFF.

The chain couples TRBV25-1 to TRBJ1-2; D uncertain. The CDR3 has 12 residues. Trimming stripped 7 bases from V and 0 bases from J, with 6 bases between. The germline gives CDR1 MGHDK, CDR2 SYGVNS. Here the CDR3 DNA reads TGTGCCAGCATGGGAGCTAACTATGGCTACACCTTC. Translated, it gives CASMGANYGYTF.

The chain carries TRBV20-1 and TRBJ2-5; 8 bases align to TRBD2. The CDR3 covers 14 residues. V lost 5 bases, J lost 7 bases, and 12 bases stayed unmatched. Germline CDR1 is DFQATT and CDR2 is SNEGSKA (reference sequence). CDR3 sequence (DNA): TGCAGTGCTCCAACAGCGGGGGATCAGGGGACCCAGTACTTC. As protein: CSAPTAGDQGTQYF.

On this clonotype: The junction departs from germline at one end; a sequencing error may be responsible. The rearrangement uses TRBV20-1 and TRBJ2-3; perhaps TRBD1 as D (6 bases). CDR1 is DFQATT, CDR2 SNEGSKA, per germline (reference sequence). The CDR3 length is 16 residues. CDR3 amino acids: CSGRRVLGQTADTQYF. The CDR3 DNA follows: TGCAGTGGTCGCCGAGTCCTCGGACAGACCGCAGATACGCAGTACTTT.

This clonotype qualifies as medium-sized. The rearrangement uses TRBV19 and TRBJ2-5, with 7 positions matching TRBD1. CDR3 size: 14 residues. The germline gives CDR1 LNHDA, CDR2 SQIVND (reference sequence). Trimming removed 7 bases from V and 5 bases from J; junction bases left unmatched: 10. The CDR3 DNA reads TGTGCCAGTAATAATGGGACAGAATGGGAGACCCAGTACTTC. Protein: CASNNGTEWETQYF.

The V and J genes are TRBV7-6 and TRBJ1-4; TRBD1 is a possible D gene (5 bases). V lost 3 bases, J lost 12 bases, and 11 bases lay in between. Germline CDR1 and CDR2: SGHVS and FNYEAQ. This CDR3 has 12 residues. The CDR3 bases are TGTGCCAGCAGCTTCCAGGGTTTGGAACTGTTTTTT. Amino acids: CASSFQGLELFF.